This TCR beta chain was profiled in a study of a mutant IDH1 vaccine in newly diagnosed glioma. Across the whole study: Treated patients showed a male proportion of approximately 62%, a female proportion of around 40%, and a mean age of approximately 40 years. The therapy given earlier, which was standard therapy, consisted of radiotherapy, temozolomide, or both, and most of the patients received both.

Time point in this sample: baseline, week 1 (first vaccination visit). Treatment denoted: pre-vaccination baseline after standard-of-care therapy. New WHO grade 3 or 4 astrocytomas that were IDH1-mutant and ATRX-lost had been found in donors. Generated by immunoSEQ multiplex PCR, the TCRdb table keeps only in-frame clones and is missing some. The table has approximately 36,000 clones, roughly 78% seen once. The V end was cut by 0 bases, the J end by 12 bases, with 19 bases between. This CDR3 has 15 amino acids. Germline V lookup: CDR1 ENHRY, CDR2 SYGVKD. The chain combines TRBV10-3 with TRBJ2-3; D might be TRBD1 (7 bases). This receptor was identified in a middle-aged man with glioma. Some clones in this sample may be carry-over from other donors' samples. The sequencing used PBMCs, collected from a glioma patient treated with radiotherapy, temozolomide or both. CDR3 protein: CAISESDTSRGDQYF. The CDR3 DNA follows: TGTGCCATCAGTGAGTCCGATACTAGCAGGGGGGATCAGTATTTT.